Sequencing of this T cell receptor beta chain was carried out in a study of cytomegalovirus exposure and HLA in healthy donors. The assay was immunoSEQ multiplex PCR, and TCRdb's table has in-frame clones only and misses some. The repertoire has 90,000 to 150,000 clones, approximately 88% of them found once; the top ten carry over 6%. Separate from the roughly 720-subject first cohort, the roughly 120-subject validation cohort was the one that the donors belonged to. The specimen was PBMCs. The TCR comes from a woman aged 18 to 35 in good health and CMV-seropositive.

This CDR3 is CASSAGQRPNEQFF. CDR3 in DNA: TGTGCCAGCAGCGCGGGACAGCGTCCCAATGAGCAGTTCTTC. The V call is TRBV9, the J call TRBJ2-1, with 7 bases fitting TRBD1. The CDR3 consists of 14 residues. With V trimmed by 3 bases and J by 6 bases, 6 bases remained unmatched. Per the germline V gene, CDR1 is SGDLS and CDR2 is YYNGEE. The full variable domain, with the rest looked up from reference TRBV9 and TRBJ2-1, is DSGVTQTPKHLITATGQRVTLRCSPRSGDLSVYWYQQSLDQGLQFLIQYYNGEERAKGNILERFSAQQFPDLHSELNLSSLELGDSALYFCASSAGQRPNEQFFGPGTRLTVL.